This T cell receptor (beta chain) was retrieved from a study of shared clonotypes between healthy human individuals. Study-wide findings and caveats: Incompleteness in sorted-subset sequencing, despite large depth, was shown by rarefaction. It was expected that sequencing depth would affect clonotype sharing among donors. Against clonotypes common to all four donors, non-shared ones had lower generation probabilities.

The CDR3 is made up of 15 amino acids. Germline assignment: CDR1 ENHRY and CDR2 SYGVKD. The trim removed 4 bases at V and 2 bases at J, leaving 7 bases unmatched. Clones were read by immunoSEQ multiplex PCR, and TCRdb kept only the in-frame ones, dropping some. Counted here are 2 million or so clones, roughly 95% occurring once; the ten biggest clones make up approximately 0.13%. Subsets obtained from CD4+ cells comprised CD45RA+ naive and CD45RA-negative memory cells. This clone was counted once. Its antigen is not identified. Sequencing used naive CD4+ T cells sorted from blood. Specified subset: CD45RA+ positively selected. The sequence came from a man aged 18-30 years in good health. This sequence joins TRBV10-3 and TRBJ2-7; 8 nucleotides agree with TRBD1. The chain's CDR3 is CAISAAGGATYEQYF. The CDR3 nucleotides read TGTGCCATCAGTGCTGCAGGGGGCGCCACCTACGAGCAGTACTTC.